This T cell receptor beta chain derives from a study of CD8 T cells in ankylosing spondylitis. The study's findings and limits: Ankylosing spondylitis blood appeared to carry a characteristic TCR beta motif of several highly homologous variants. In ankylosing spondylitis patients, matched synovial fluid reportedly showed significant enrichment of disease-linked clones.

Generation of TCR beta libraries employed quantitative 5'-RACE incorporating molecular barcodes. TCRdb re-called the 5' RACE reads with MiXCR, one entry per CDR3 protein. The sample has under 300,000 distinct CDR3 sequences, about 9.1% seen once; the top ten hold approximately 6.2%. This clonotype was counted at least ten times. Its antigen is as yet unknown. CDR3 length equals 16 residues. V lost 1 base and J lost 5; bases outside the gene matches: 9. Germline CDR1 LGHDT, CDR2 YNNKEL (reference sequence). The rearrangement joins TRBV3-1 to TRBJ2-3; TRBD2 matches at 7 bases. The source is a male donor with ankylosing spondylitis or in good health (not recorded which). Source material: blood, either unsorted or a sorted T cell fraction (not recorded which). Written as DNA, the CDR3 is TGTGCCAGCAGCCAAGGATTTGCGGGGGAAGGAGATACGCAGTATTTT. Encoded protein: CASSQGFAGEGDTQYF.